This TCR beta chain was observed in a study of glioma-infiltrating T cells after dendritic cell vaccination. Across the whole study: Glioblastoma patients came from Phase I and II dendritic cell vaccination trials. Dendritic cell vaccine was injected intradermally three times, biweekly.

The CDR3 runs to 13 residues. Trimming shortened V by 3 bases and J by 6 bases, and 11 bases separated the two germline ends. Germline CDR1 is SNHLY and CDR2 is FYNNEI. The assay was immunoSEQ multiplex PCR, and TCRdb's table has in-frame clones only and misses some. Of tens of thousands of clones detected, about 80% appear once; the ten largest clones hold about 2.1%. The origin of this receptor is a human donor with glioblastoma. This specimen consisted of blood, obtained before dendritic cell vaccination. This chain uses TRBV2 with TRBJ2-5; D remains unclear. CDR3 nucleotides: TGTGCCAGCAGTGACCCCTTTGAGAAGACCCAGTACTTC. Translation gives CASSDPFEKTQYF.